Below are 3 T cell receptor beta chains sequenced from a single sample in a study of T cells in Graves' hyperthyroidism and ophthalmopathy. RNA transcripts were the template for amplifying TCR beta CDR3 regions. A set of HTBI primers served as the primers for a first-round RT-PCR of the TCR CDR3. TCRdb redid the calling of the multiplex PCR reads with MiXCR, one entry per CDR3 protein. The sample lists 300,000 to 450,000 distinct CDR3 sequences, 15% to 19% occurring once. The material sequenced was blood. These receptors were taken from a woman aged 18 to 35 with Graves' hyperthyroidism that later progressed to Graves' ophthalmopathy.

There are a few counts of this clonotype. The chain links TRBV28 to TRBJ2-3; 9 nucleotides line up with TRBD1. Losses at the gene ends were 2 bases for V and 5 bases for J; bases not matched to a gene: 5. Per germline, CDR1 MDHEN and CDR2 SYDVKM. The CDR3 spans 15 residues. The CDR3 region is CASSLGGQGVDTQYF. The CDR3, as DNA: TGTGCCAGCAGTTTAGGGGGACAGGGAGTAGATACGCAGTATTTT.

The V and J genes are TRBV15 and TRBJ2-3, with no clear D. Trimming pared 3 bases from V and 0 bases from J, leaving 10 bases between. Per germline, CDR1 LNHNV and CDR2 YYDKDF (reference sequence). The CDR3 runs to 15 residues. The CDR3 nucleotides read TGTGCCACCAGCAGTCTCTACTCTAGCACAGATACGCAGTATTTT. Its translation: CATSSLYSSTDTQYF.

This clonotype was observed many times. The gene calls are TRBV19 and TRBJ1-1, with D possibly being TRBD1 (5 bases). This CDR3 region has 15 residues. V lost 6 bases and J lost 1, with 15 bases in between. Germline lookup yields CDR1 LNHDA and CDR2 SQIVND (reference sequence). The CDR3 bases are TGTGCCAGTAGCCCCTCCGGGGCCGGGAACACTGAAGCTTTCTTT. Translation gives CASSPSGAGNTEAFF.